The source of this T cell receptor beta chain is a study of cytomegalovirus exposure and HLA in healthy donors. A multiplex PCR was run with 60 Vbeta primers and 13 Jbeta primers. The table came from immunoSEQ multiplex PCR; TCRdb's copy has only in-frame clones and leaves some out. The sample contains around 110,000 clones, roughly 9% of which appear only once. Specimen: PBMCs. This TCR was recovered from a man younger than 45 in good health and CMV-seronegative.

CDR3 sequence (DNA): TGTGCCAGCAGCGTAGCCCCCCAGGGGGCAGATACGCAGTATTTT. This encodes CASSVAPQGADTQYF. The chain employs TRBV9 and TRBJ2-3, with 7 bases that match TRBD1. The CDR3 sequence is 15 residues long. Trimming cost V 0 bases and J 4 bases; bases outside gene matches: 5. In germline, CDR1 is SGDLS, CDR2 YYNGEE.